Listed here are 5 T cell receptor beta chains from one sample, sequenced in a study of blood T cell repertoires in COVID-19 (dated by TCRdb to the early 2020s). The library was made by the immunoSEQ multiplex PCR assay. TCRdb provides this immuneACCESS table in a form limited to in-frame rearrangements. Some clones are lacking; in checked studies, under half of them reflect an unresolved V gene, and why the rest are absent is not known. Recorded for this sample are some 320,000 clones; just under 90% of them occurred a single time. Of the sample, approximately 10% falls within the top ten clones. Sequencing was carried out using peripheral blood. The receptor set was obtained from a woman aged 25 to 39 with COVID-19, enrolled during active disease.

This CDR3 reads CASSLAGGTDTQYF. The CDR3 DNA is TGTGCCAGCAGTTTAGCGGGGGGCACAGATACGCAGTATTTT. The gene calls are TRBV25-1 and TRBJ2-3; the match to TRBD2 covers 9 bases. V was clipped by 5 bases and J by 1 base; unmatched bases: 1. CDR3 length: 14 amino acids. CDR1 is MGHDK, CDR2 SYGVNS, per germline.

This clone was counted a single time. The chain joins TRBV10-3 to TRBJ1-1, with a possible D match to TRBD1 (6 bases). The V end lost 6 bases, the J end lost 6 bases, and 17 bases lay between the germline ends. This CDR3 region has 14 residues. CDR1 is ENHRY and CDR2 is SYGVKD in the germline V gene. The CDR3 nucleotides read TGTGCCATCAGAGCCGGGGTTCAGGGGTCTGAAGCTTTCTTT. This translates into CAIRAGVQGSEAFF.

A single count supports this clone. The DNA for the CDR3 is TGCGCCAGCAGCCAGCCCACAGCGGGGGACTCAACCCAGTACTTC. Residues: CASSQPTAGDSTQYF. The chain employs TRBV4-1 and TRBJ2-5; 8 nucleotides agree with TRBD2. V dropped 3 bases and J dropped 8; count of bases not matched to a gene: 11. CDR1 MGHRA and CDR2 YSYEKL come from the germline V gene. The CDR3 is 15 amino acids.

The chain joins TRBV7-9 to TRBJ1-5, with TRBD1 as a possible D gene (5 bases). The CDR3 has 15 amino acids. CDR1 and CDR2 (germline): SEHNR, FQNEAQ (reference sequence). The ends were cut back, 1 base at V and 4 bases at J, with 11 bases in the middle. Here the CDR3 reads CASSLVGGGNQPQHF. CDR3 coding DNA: TGTGCCAGCAGCTTAGTCGGCGGGGGTAATCAGCCCCAGCATTTT.

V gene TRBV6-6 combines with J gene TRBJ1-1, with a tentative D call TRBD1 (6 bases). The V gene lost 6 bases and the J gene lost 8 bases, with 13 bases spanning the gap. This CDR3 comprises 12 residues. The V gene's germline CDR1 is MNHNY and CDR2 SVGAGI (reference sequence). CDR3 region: CASSGRGREAFF. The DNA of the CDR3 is TGTGCCAGCAGCGGCAGGGGCAGGGAAGCTTTCTTT.